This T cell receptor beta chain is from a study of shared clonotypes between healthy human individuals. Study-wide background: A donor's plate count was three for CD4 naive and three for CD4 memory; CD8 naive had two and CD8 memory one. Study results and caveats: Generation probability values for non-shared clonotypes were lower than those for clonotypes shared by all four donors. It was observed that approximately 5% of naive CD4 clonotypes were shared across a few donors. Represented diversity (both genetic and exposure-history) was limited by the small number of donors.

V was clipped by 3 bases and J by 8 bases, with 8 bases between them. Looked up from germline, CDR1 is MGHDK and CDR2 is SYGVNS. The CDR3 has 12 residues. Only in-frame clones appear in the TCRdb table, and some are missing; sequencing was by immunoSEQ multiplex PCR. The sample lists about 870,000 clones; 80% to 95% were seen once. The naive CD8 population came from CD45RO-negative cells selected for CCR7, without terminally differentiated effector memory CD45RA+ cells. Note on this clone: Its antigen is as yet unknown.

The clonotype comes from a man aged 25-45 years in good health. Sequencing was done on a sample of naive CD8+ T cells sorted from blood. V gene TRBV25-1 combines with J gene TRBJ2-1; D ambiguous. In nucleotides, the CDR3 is TGTGCCAGCAGTGACCTTCTCTATGAGCAGTTCTTC. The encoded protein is CASSDLLYEQFF. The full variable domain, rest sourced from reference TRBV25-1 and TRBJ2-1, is EADIYQTPRYLVIGTGKKITLECSQTMGHDKMYWYQQDPGMELHLIHYSYGVNSTEKGDLSSESTVSRIRTEHFPLTLESARPSHTSQYLCASSDLLYEQFFGPGTRLTVL.